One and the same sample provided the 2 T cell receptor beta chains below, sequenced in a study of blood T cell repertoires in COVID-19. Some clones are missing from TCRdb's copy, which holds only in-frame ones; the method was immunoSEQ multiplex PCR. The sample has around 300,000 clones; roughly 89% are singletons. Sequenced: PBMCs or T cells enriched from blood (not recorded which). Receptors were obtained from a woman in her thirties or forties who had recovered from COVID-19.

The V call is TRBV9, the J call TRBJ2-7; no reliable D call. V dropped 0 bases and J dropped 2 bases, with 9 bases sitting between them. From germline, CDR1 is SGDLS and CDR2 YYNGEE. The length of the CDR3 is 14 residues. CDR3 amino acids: CASSVASRPYEQYF. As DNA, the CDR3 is TGTGCCAGCAGCGTAGCGAGCCGCCCCTACGAGCAGTACTTC.

The CDR3 here is CASSPGGGRNEQFF. The CDR3 nucleotides read TGTGCCAGCAGTCCCGGAGGAGGTCGAAATGAGCAGTTCTTC. The chain links TRBV6-2 or TRBV6-3 to TRBJ2-1, with a tentative D call TRBD2 (5 bases). The CDR3 is 14 amino acids. Deletions cut 5 bases from V and 7 bases from J, with 15 bases between. Germline CDR1 and CDR2: MNHEY and SVGEGT.